The 27 T cell receptor beta chains below were found in one sample sequenced in a study of patients and donors after allogeneic stem cell transplantation. TCRdb called the RT-PCR reads again in MiXCR, with one record for every CDR3 protein. The sample yields about 410,000 distinct CDR3 sequences, roughly 17% seen once. The source material was blood, either unsorted or a sorted T cell fraction (not recorded which). Every receptor here comes from a human donor who was either an allogeneic HSCT recipient or a stem cell or donor lymphocyte infusion donor (not recorded which). It is not recorded whose cells these are; they may come from a transplant donor.

The V gene is TRBV4-1, the J gene TRBJ2-3, with TRBD2 matching 8 bases. J lost 7 bases, V lost 0 bases, and 9 bases had no gene match. Per the germline V gene, CDR1 is MGHRA and CDR2 is YSYEKL. The CDR3 has 16 amino acids. CDR3 DNA sequence: TGCGCCAGCAGCCAAGATGAAGGACTAGCATTCTATACGCAGTATTTT. It encodes CASSQDEGLAFYTQYF.

V and J are TRBV11-2 and TRBJ1-4, with 8 nucleotides matching TRBD1. Per germline, CDR1 SGHAT and CDR2 FQNNGV. Trimming took 5 bases from V and 7 from J; bases not matched to a gene: 9. CDR3 length: 15 residues. CDR3 amino acids: CASSLLSDRGEKLFF. In nucleotides, the CDR3 is TGTGCCAGCAGCCTTCTCTCTGACAGGGGTGAAAAACTGTTTTTT.

This clonotype was counted between two and nine times. The chain joins TRBV12-3 or TRBV12-4 to TRBJ1-2, with D possibly matching TRBD1 (5 bases). V was trimmed by 6 bases and J by 0 bases, leaving 8 bases between them. The CDR3 is made up of 13 amino acids. CDR3 residues: CASSRTTNYGYTF. CDR3 sequence (DNA): TGTGCCAGCAGCCGGACAACTAACTATGGCTACACCTTC.

At least ten counts were recorded for this clonotype. The chain is built from TRBV4-2 and TRBJ2-6; D may correspond to TRBD1 or TRBD2 (6 bases each). CDR3 length: 20 residues. Germline CDR1 reads LGHNA; CDR2 reads YNFKEQ. The germline V and J ends were trimmed by 0 bases and 1 base, with 19 bases remaining between them. The DNA of the CDR3 is TGTGCCAGCAGCCAAGAGGGCCCTTGGAGGAGGGGGTCTGGGGCCAACGTCCTGACTTTC. Protein sequence: CASSQEGPWRRGSGANVLTF.

The chain uses TRBV30 and TRBJ2-3; D is uncertain. CDR1 is GTSNPN, CDR2 SVGIG, per germline (reference sequence). The CDR3 sequence is 15 residues long. The ends were cut back, 0 bases at V and 6 bases at J, with 16 bases in the middle. The CDR3 loop is CAWSVVAAPGDTQYF. Written as DNA, the CDR3 is TGTGCCTGGAGTGTGGTTGCAGCCCCAGGCGATACGCAGTATTTT.

This clonotype was found a few times. The chain recombines TRBV12-3 or TRBV12-4 with TRBJ2-2, with D uncertain. V lost 0 bases to trimming and J lost 3 bases, with 5 bases between them. The CDR3 covers 14 residues. CDR3 sequence reads: CASSLAVYTGELFF. CDR3 DNA: TGTGCCAGCAGTTTAGCTGTCTACACCGGGGAGCTGTTTTTT.

The chain couples TRBV20-1 to TRBJ1-1; D gene uncertain. The germline V and J ends were trimmed by 0 bases and 1 base, with 9 bases remaining between them. The CDR3 runs to 14 residues. Per germline, CDR1 DFQATT and CDR2 SNEGSKA (reference sequence). The chain's CDR3 is CSARDPTTNTEAFF. In DNA form, the CDR3 reads TGCAGTGCTAGAGATCCCACAACGAACACTGAAGCTTTCTTT.

This clonotype is a singleton in its sample. The chain is built from TRBV11-2 and TRBJ1-2; 8 nucleotides agree with TRBD1. The CDR3 runs to 15 residues. V shed 5 bases and J 6 bases; nucleotides not matched to a gene: 11. Germline V CDR1 and CDR2: SGHAT, FQNNGV. The CDR3 region has the DNA TGTGCCAGCAGCCCCATCAGGGGGCCCGTTGATGGCTACACCTTC. It codes for CASSPIRGPVDGYTF.

This chain joins TRBV7-2 and TRBJ2-3, with TRBD2 matching 14 bases. The CDR3 has 17 residues. The V gene end was trimmed by 1 base and the J gene end by 2 bases; junction bases not matched to a gene: 2. From germline, CDR1 is SGHTA and CDR2 FQGNSA. The CDR3 is CASSLGTSGGYTDTQYF. CDR3 bases: TGTGCCAGCAGCTTAGGGACTAGCGGGGGGTACACAGATACGCAGTATTTT. Based on the CDR3 plus reference TRBV7-2 and TRBJ2-3, the full variable domain is GAGVSQSPSNKVTEKGKDVELRCDPISGHTALYWYRQSLGQGLEFLIYFQGNSAPDKSGLPSDRFSAERTGGSVSTLTIQRTQQEDSAVYLCASSLGTSGGYTDTQYFGPGTRLTVL.

The chain carries TRBV29-1 and TRBJ2-6, with 10 positions matching TRBD2. V lost 4 bases, J lost 0 bases, and 6 bases stayed unmatched. The CDR3 runs to 17 residues. Per the germline V gene, CDR1 is SQVTM and CDR2 is ANQGSEA. The CDR3 DNA reads as TGCAGCGTTGGAAGCGGGAGGGCTTTCTCTGGGGCCAACGTCCTGACTTTC. Encoded protein: CSVGSGRAFSGANVLTF.

V gene TRBV20-1 combines with J gene TRBJ1-5, with D maybe TRBD1 (5 bases). CDR3 length equals 15 residues. V was shortened by 3 bases and J by 7 bases, with 19 bases between the two germline ends. CDR1 is DFQATT and CDR2 is SNEGSKA in the germline V gene (reference sequence). The CDR3 sequence: CSARWSGALQQPQHF. The CDR3, as DNA: TGCAGTGCTAGGTGGTCTGGGGCGTTACAGCAGCCCCAGCATTTT.

This clonotype was seen more than once but under ten times. The V gene is TRBV10-3, the J gene TRBJ1-4; D perhaps matches TRBD1 (6 bases). The V gene lost 10 bases and the J gene lost 4 bases, with 13 bases spanning the gap. The V gene's germline CDR1 is ENHRY and CDR2 SYGVKD. This CDR3 has 13 residues. The CDR3 sequence: CASLRGLNEKLFF. In DNA, the CDR3 is TGTGCCAGCTTGCGGGGGCTTAATGAAAAACTGTTTTTT.

This clonotype was picked up a small number of times. This rearrangement joins TRBV20-1 to TRBJ2-2, with D perhaps matching TRBD2 (6 bases). The CDR3 extends over 15 amino acids. In germline, CDR1 is DFQATT, CDR2 SNEGSKA (reference sequence). V was pared by 0 bases and J by 0 bases, with 8 bases between. CDR3 DNA sequence: TGCAGTGCTAGAGAGGGAGGATCGAACACCGGGGAGCTGTTTTTT. As protein: CSAREGGSNTGELFF.

This clonotype was picked up a small number of times. CDR3 amino acids: CASSLTSFSGANVLTF. CDR3 DNA sequence: TGTGCCAGCAGTTTAACGAGTTTCTCTGGGGCCAACGTCCTGACTTTC. The chain joins TRBV27 to TRBJ2-6; unclear D gene. CDR1 and CDR2 from the germline V gene are MNHEY and SMNVEV (reference sequence). V lost 2 bases, J lost 0 bases, and 8 bases lay in between. This CDR3 region has 16 residues.

The V call is TRBV11-2, the J call TRBJ1-1; 12 nucleotides align to TRBD1. Germline CDR1 and CDR2: SGHAT and FQNNGV. V shed 6 bases, J shed 3 bases, and the junction held 8 bases outside the gene matches. The CDR3 sequence is 16 residues long. The chain's CDR3 is CASRQGTGGRYTEAFF. CDR3 bases: TGTGCCAGCAGACAAGGGACAGGGGGCAGGTACACTGAAGCTTTCTTT. The whole variable domain, remainder taken from reference TRBV11-2 and TRBJ1-1, is EAGVAQSPRYKIIEKRQSVAFWCNPISGHATLYWYQQILGQGPKLLIQFQNNGVVDDSQLPKDRFSAERLKGVDSTLKIQPAKLEDSAVYLCASRQGTGGRYTEAFFGQGTRLTVV.

The chain employs TRBV6-1 and TRBJ2-3, with no clear D. The germline V gene has CDR1 MNHNS and CDR2 SASEGT. There are 15 residues in the CDR3. V was pared by 6 bases and J by 6 bases, with 19 bases between. The CDR3 spells CASSPRAALVDTQYF. For the CDR3, the DNA is TGTGCCAGCAGCCCCCGGGCAGCCCTTGTGGATACGCAGTATTTT.

V usage is TRBV6-2 or TRBV6-3 and J usage is TRBJ1-5; TRBD1 might be the D (5 bases). The germline gives CDR1 MNHEY, CDR2 SVGEGT. The CDR3 is made up of 14 amino acids. Trimming left V 6 bases short and J 7 bases short, with 16 bases between. CDR3 nucleotides: TGTGCCAGCAGCCATGACAGCCCCGAACAGCCCCAGCATTTT. This translates into CASSHDSPEQPQHF.

This clonotype was counted only a few times. The chain joins TRBV7-9 to TRBJ2-7, with 7 bases aligning to TRBD1. V trimming: 3 bases; J trimming: 6 bases; junction bases outside the gene matches: 11. The V gene's germline CDR1 is SEHNR and CDR2 FQNEAQ (reference sequence). This CDR3 has 15 amino acids. DNA of the CDR3: TGTGCCAGCAGCTTGAAGCTTGACAGGGTGGCCGAGCAGTACTTC. Protein sequence: CASSLKLDRVAEQYF.

This sequence joins TRBV24-1 and TRBJ2-7; D tentatively reads TRBD1 or TRBD2 (5 bases each). The CDR3 runs 14 residues. Germline assignment: CDR1 KGHDR and CDR2 SFDVKD. The germline V and J ends were trimmed by 4 bases and 6 bases, with 15 bases remaining between them. CDR3 coding DNA: TGTGCCACCAGTGACTCGGGACCCGATCTCGAGCAGTACTTC. This gives the protein CATSDSGPDLEQYF.

The V call is TRBV5-1, the J call TRBJ2-5; TRBD1 might be the D (6 bases). Trimming removed 5 bases from V and 3 bases from J, with 14 bases in between. The germline CDR1 and CDR2 sequences are SGHRS and YFSETQ. This CDR3 contains 14 residues. CDR3 amino acids: CASRNGQLEETQYF. For the CDR3, the DNA is TGCGCCAGCAGAAACGGACAGCTTGAAGAGACCCAGTACTTC.

The chain uses TRBV20-1 and TRBJ1-2; weak D call: TRBD1 (6 bases). Trimming shortened V by 7 bases and J by 3 bases, and 9 bases separated the two germline ends. The CDR3 runs 11 residues. Germline-derived CDR1 and CDR2 are DFQATT and SNEGSKA (reference sequence). The CDR3, as DNA: TGCAGTGTGGGACAATACTATGGCTACACCTTC. Translation gives CSVGQYYGYTF.

The sample holds a few counts of this clonotype. This rearrangement joins TRBV10-3 to TRBJ2-7; the match to TRBD2 covers 12 bases. The CDR3 covers 14 residues. Germline values: CDR1 ENHRY, CDR2 SYGVKD. The ends lost 5 bases at V and 3 bases at J; junction bases unmatched: 2. The CDR3 loop reads CAISQTSGSYEQYF. The CDR3 DNA sequence: TGTGCCATCAGTCAGACTAGCGGGAGCTACGAGCAGTACTTC.

This clonotype has at least ten counts. The chain has TRBV12-3 or TRBV12-4 and TRBJ1-2; unclear D gene. The CDR3 totals 12 residues. Trimming cost V 1 base and J 8 bases, with 8 bases left between them. Written as DNA, the CDR3 is TGTGCCAGCAGTTTAGGGATGAACGGCTACACCTTC. Translating gives CASSLGMNGYTF.

The chain joins TRBV9 to TRBJ2-6; 9 bases fit TRBD1. CDR1 SGDLS and CDR2 YYNGEE come from the germline V gene. Trimming took 0 bases from V and 11 from J; bases not matched to a gene: 3. CDR3 length equals 14 residues. The CDR3 loop is CASSVGTGGYVLTF. The CDR3 coding sequence is TGTGCCAGCAGCGTAGGAACAGGGGGCTACGTCCTGACTTTC.

The table lists this clonotype with many counts. This rearrangement joins TRBV4-3 to TRBJ1-2, with D possibly being TRBD1 (5 bases). This CDR3 spans 17 amino acids. Germline assignment: CDR1 LGHNA and CDR2 YSLEER. Trimming shortened V by 0 bases and J by 2 bases, and 16 bases separated the two germline ends. CDR3 residues: CASSQDAGGANNYGYTF. CDR3 in DNA: TGCGCCAGCAGCCAAGATGCAGGTGGGGCAAACAACTATGGCTACACCTTC.

This sequence joins TRBV7-7 and TRBJ2-1; TRBD2 agrees at 10 bases. The germline V gene has CDR1 SSHAT and CDR2 FNYEAQ (reference sequence). There are 17 residues in the CDR3. V lost 4 bases and J lost 8; bases outside the gene matches: 14. CDR3 amino acids: CASSSLVLSGRIDEQFF. CDR3 in DNA: TGTGCCAGCAGCTCCCTAGTCCTTAGCGGGAGGATCGATGAGCAGTTCTTC.

This clonotype was recorded a few times. J is TRBJ2-7 and V is TRBV20-1; 9 bases are shared with TRBD1. CDR3 size: 15 residues. Germline-derived CDR1 and CDR2 are DFQATT and SNEGSKA (reference sequence). The V segment lost 2 bases and the J segment 0 bases; nucleotides outside the gene matches: 5. As DNA, the CDR3 is TGCAGTGCTAGATCCCGGGACAGGGCCTCCTACGAGCAGTACTTC. Encoded protein: CSARSRDRASYEQYF.